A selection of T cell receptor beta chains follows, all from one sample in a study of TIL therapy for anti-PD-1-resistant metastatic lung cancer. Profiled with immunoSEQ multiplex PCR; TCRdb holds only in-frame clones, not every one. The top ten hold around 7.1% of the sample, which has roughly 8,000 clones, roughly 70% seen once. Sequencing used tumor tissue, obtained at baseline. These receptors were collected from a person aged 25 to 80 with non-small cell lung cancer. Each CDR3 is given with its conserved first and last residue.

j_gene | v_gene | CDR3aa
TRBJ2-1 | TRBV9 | CASSVMPGTSGGHNEQFF
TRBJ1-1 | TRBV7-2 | CASSLTGAGTEAFF
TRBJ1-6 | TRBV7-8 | CASSSSSDYSPLHF
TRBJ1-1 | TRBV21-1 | CASSPYRGADSLRADTEAFF
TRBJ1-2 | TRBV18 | CASSPRTGNLPYGYTF
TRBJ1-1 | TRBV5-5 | CASSSKNMDRVLNTEAFF
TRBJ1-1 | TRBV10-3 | CAISPGGSTEAFF
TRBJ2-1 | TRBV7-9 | CASSLDLWTSGYNEQFF
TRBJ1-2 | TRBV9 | CASSATASRGYTF
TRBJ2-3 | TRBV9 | CASSVGRGLQRGRTDTQYF
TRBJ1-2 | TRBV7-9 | CASSLGFGAEGSYTF
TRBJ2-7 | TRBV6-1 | CASSELASGGTSEYF
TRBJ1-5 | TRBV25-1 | CASSDGTYQPQHF
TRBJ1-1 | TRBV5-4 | CASSLATGAYTEAFF
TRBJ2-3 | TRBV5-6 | CASSYQQGPSTDTQYF
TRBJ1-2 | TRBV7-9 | CASSPLDGYTF
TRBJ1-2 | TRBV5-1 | CASSDGWGQGTYGYTF
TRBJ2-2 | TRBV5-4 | CASSLGDRANTGELFF
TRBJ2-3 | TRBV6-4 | CASSDGQGTDTQYF
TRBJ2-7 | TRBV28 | CASRETVDRADEQYF
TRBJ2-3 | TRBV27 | CASSPTGRTSTDTQYF
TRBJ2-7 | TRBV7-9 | CASSFAPETTYEQYF
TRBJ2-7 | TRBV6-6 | CASRPGTESSYEQYF
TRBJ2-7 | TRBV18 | CASSPGTGTSYEQYF
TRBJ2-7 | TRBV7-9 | CASSDSGIPVGYF
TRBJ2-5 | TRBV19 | CASSPRTGAITQYF
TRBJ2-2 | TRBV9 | CASSLGQGTGELFF
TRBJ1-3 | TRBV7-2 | CASSTGWGNTIYF
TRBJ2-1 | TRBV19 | CASSSQPYNEQFF
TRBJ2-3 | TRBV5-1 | CASSLSGITSTDTQYF
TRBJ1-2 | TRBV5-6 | CASSLAGAGGYTF
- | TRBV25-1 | CASSEGYEQYF
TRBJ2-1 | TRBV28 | CASILGGASYNEQFF
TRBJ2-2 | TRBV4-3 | CASSLGTSDTGELFF
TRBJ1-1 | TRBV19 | CASSIKALGTEAFF
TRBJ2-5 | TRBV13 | CASSLEARETQYF
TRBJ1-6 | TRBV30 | CAWGRDRGKSPLHF
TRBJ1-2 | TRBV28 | CASSFLGHYGYTF
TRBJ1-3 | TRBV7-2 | CASSLGIGRGSSGNTIYF
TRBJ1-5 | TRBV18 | CASSPSGGQFNQPQHF
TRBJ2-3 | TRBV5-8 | CASSLETSGLVTDTQYF
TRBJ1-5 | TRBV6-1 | CASSESGGNQPQHF
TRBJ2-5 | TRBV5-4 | CASSLLGGRQEETQYF
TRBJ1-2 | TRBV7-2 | CASSLDRRGGGYTF
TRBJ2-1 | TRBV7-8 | CASSPQRVGEHNEQFF
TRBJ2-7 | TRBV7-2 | CASTAAGALDYF
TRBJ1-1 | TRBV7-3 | CASSLTGNTEAFF
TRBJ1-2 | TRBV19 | CASSIGQYPNYGYTF
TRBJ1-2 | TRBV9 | CASSSLITGYTF
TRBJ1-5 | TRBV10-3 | CAISPVASNQPQHF
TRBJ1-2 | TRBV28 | CASSHQTGRDGYTF
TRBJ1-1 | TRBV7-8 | CASSFRFDRWGNTEAFF